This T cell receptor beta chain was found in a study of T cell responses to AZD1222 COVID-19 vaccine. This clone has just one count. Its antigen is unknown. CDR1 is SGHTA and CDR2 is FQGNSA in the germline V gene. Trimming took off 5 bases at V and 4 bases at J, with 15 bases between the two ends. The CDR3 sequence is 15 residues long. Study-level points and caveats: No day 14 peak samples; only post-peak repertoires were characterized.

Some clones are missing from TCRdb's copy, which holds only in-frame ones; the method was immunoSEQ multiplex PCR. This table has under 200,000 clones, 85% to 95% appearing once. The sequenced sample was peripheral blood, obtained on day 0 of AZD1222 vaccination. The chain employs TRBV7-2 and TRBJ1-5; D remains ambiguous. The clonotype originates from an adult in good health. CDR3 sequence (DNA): TGTGCCAGCAGCCTTTTTGTCGACAATAATCAGCCCCAGCATTTT. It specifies CASSLFVDNNQPQHF.